These 25 T cell receptor beta chains were sequenced from one sample in a study of blood T cell repertoires in COVID-19. Some clones are missing from TCRdb's copy, which holds only in-frame ones; the method was immunoSEQ multiplex PCR. The sample yields roughly 230,000 clones, approximately 85% seen once. The material sequenced was PBMCs or T cells enriched from blood (not recorded which). Source of these receptors: a woman aged 45-59 years who had been exposed to COVID-19.

The rearrangement uses TRBV7-9 and TRBJ1-1; weak D call: TRBD1 (6 bases). Germline V lookup: CDR1 SEHNR, CDR2 FQNEAQ (reference sequence). V shed 5 bases and J shed 9 bases, with 10 bases lying between them. CDR3 size: 11 residues. The CDR3 region has the DNA TGTGCCAGCAGCCAGGACAGTAAAGCTTTCTTT. Translation gives CASSQDSKAFF.

This clone has more than one count but fewer than ten. This chain links TRBV30 with TRBJ2-7; TRBD1 might be the D (6 bases). CDR1 is GTSNPN, CDR2 SVGIG, per germline (reference sequence). The CDR3 is 13 amino acids. The CDR3 is CASRTVPSYEQYF. CDR3 coding DNA: TGTGCATCCCGGACAGTTCCCTCCTACGAGCAGTACTTC. The full variable domain, completed using reference TRBV30 and TRBJ2-7, is SQTIHQWPATLVQPVGSPLSLECTVEGTSNPNLYWYRQAAGRGLQLLFYSVGIGQISSEVPQNLSASRPQDRQFILSSKKLLLSDSGFYLCASRTVPSYEQYFGPGTRLTVT.

This chain uses TRBV7-2 with TRBJ2-3; D may be TRBD2 (7 bases). V lost 2 bases and J 5 bases, leaving 17 bases between the germline ends. The CDR3 extends over 16 amino acids. CDR1 SGHTA and CDR2 FQGNSA come from the germline V gene. The CDR3 loop reads CASSLLGGLSVDTQYF. CDR3 DNA sequence: TGTGCCAGCAGCTTACTAGGGGGACTATCTGTAGATACGCAGTATTTT.

The gene calls are TRBV9 and TRBJ1-1, with 9 bases aligning to TRBD1. V gave up 0 bases and J gave up 4 bases; unmatched junction bases: 4. CDR1 SGDLS and CDR2 YYNGEE come from the germline V gene. The CDR3 sequence is 15 residues long. The CDR3 loop is CASSVGQGGLTEAFF. Written as DNA, the CDR3 is TGTGCCAGCAGCGTAGGACAGGGGGGGCTCACTGAAGCTTTCTTT. The full variable domain, completed using reference TRBV9 and TRBJ1-1, is DSGVTQTPKHLITATGQRVTLRCSPRSGDLSVYWYQQSLDQGLQFLIQYYNGEERAKGNILERFSAQQFPDLHSELNLSSLELGDSALYFCASSVGQGGLTEAFFGQGTRLTVV.

Ten or more counts support this clone. This chain links TRBV7-2 with TRBJ1-2, with D tentatively TRBD1 (5 bases). This CDR3 contains 13 residues. Looked up from germline, CDR1 is SGHTA and CDR2 is FQGNSA. With 5 bases removed from V and 8 bases from J, the gap between germline ends came to 15 bases. This chain's CDR3 is CASSPLGGVGYTF. Here the CDR3 DNA reads TGTGCCAGCAGCCCCCTCGGGGGTGTAGGCTACACCTTC.

The V gene is TRBV6-2 or TRBV6-3, the J gene TRBJ1-2; a possible D gene is TRBD1 (5 bases). The CDR3 contains 18 residues. The germline V and J ends were trimmed by 0 bases and 0 bases, with 17 bases remaining between them. Per the germline V gene, CDR1 is MNHEY and CDR2 is SVGEGT. CDR3 amino acids: CASSYSTGASGANYGYTF. Written as DNA, the CDR3 is TGTGCCAGCAGTTACTCGACCGGGGCGTCGGGGGCTAACTATGGCTACACCTTC.

The chain is built from TRBV25-1 and TRBJ2-5; tentative D call: TRBD2 (6 bases). The V and J ends lost 6 bases and 1 base respectively, with 15 bases between them. CDR3 length equals 15 residues. Per the germline V gene, CDR1 is MGHDK and CDR2 is SYGVNS. The CDR3 protein is CASSDRTKPQETQYF. In DNA, the CDR3 is TGTGCCAGCAGCGACCGGACTAAGCCCCAAGAGACCCAGTACTTC.

This chain uses TRBV2 with TRBJ2-5, with TRBD2 matching over 8 bases. This CDR3 region has 16 residues. With V trimmed by 6 bases and J by 3 bases, 12 bases remained unmatched. Germline V gene lookup returns CDR1 SNHLY and CDR2 FYNNEI. The CDR3 protein is CASRPSSGVFKETQYF. The CDR3 nucleotides are TGTGCCAGCAGGCCTAGTAGCGGGGTATTTAAAGAGACCCAGTACTTC.

This chain uses TRBV28 with TRBJ1-4; 10 bases are a match to TRBD1. The V segment lost 10 bases and the J segment 10 bases; nucleotides outside the gene matches: 9. Germline assignment: CDR1 MDHEN and CDR2 SYDVKM. The CDR3 has 13 amino acids. The CDR3 DNA is TGTGCCACCCGGACAGGGGGGAAGGGAAAACTGTTTTTT. Protein product: CATRTGGKGKLFF.

This chain uses TRBV7-8 with TRBJ1-2, with D maybe TRBD1 (5 bases). The CDR3 is 14 amino acids. V was pared by 4 bases and J by 6 bases, with 15 bases between. CDR1 is SGHVS, CDR2 FQNEAQ, per germline. CDR3 DNA sequence: TGTGCCAGCAGCTCTAACCAGGGAAAGAATGGCTACACCTTC. This gives the protein CASSSNQGKNGYTF.

V usage is TRBV27 and J usage is TRBJ1-2, with D unresolved. Germline V gene lookup returns CDR1 MNHEY and CDR2 SMNVEV (reference sequence). CDR3 length equals 13 residues. V was clipped by 8 bases and J by 4 bases, with 14 bases between them. The CDR3 here is CASRERAGYGYTF. The CDR3 region has the DNA TGTGCCAGCCGCGAGAGGGCGGGCTATGGCTACACCTTC.

This clone was picked up one time. The chain couples TRBV5-1 to TRBJ2-3, with 7 nucleotides matching TRBD1. Germline V lookup: CDR1 SGHRS, CDR2 YFSETQ. V shed 5 bases and J 5 bases; nucleotides not matched to a gene: 11. CDR3 size: 15 residues. The CDR3 coding sequence is TGCGCCAGCAGGGACTTGAGGGGGCCGGAAGATACGCAGTATTTT. It yields the protein CASRDLRGPEDTQYF.

The V call is TRBV4-1, the J call TRBJ2-1; 10 bases are a match to TRBD2. With V trimmed by 4 bases and J by 4 bases, 7 bases remained unmatched. This CDR3 region has 16 residues. Germline CDR1 MGHRA, CDR2 YSYEKL. CDR3 sequence: CASSLGPSGGYNEQFF. CDR3 nucleotides: TGCGCCAGCAGCCTAGGACCTAGCGGGGGATACAATGAGCAGTTCTTC.

The chain links TRBV7-2 to TRBJ1-6; maybe TRBD1 (6 bases). The V end was cut by 2 bases, the J end by 0 bases, with 17 bases between. The germline gives CDR1 SGHTA, CDR2 FQGNSA. The CDR3 is 19 amino acids. The CDR3 sequence: CASSLYVQGTHSYNSPLHF. CDR3 DNA: TGTGCCAGCAGCTTATACGTACAGGGAACGCACTCCTATAATTCACCCCTCCACTTT.

The chain couples TRBV6-5 to TRBJ2-2; a weak D match, TRBD1 (5 bases). Germline CDR1 is MNHEY and CDR2 is SVGAGI. Trimming took off 2 bases at V and 4 bases at J, with 8 bases between the two ends. The CDR3 length is 14 residues. CDR3 nucleotide sequence: TGTGCCAGCAGTTACAGGACACCCACCGGGGAGCTGTTTTTT. Its translation is CASSYRTPTGELFF.

The chain carries TRBV25-1 and TRBJ1-5, with D perhaps matching TRBD1 (5 bases). V lost 3 bases and J 9 bases, leaving 9 bases between the germline ends. The length of the CDR3 is 12 residues. The germline V gene encodes CDR1 MGHDK and CDR2 SYGVNS. The chain's CDR3 is CASSDAGLPQHF. CDR3 DNA: TGTGCCAGCAGTGACGCGGGGCTGCCCCAGCATTTT.

The V and J genes are TRBV7-8 and TRBJ2-5; 14 bases agree with TRBD2. Unmatched junction bases numbered 18, after V lost 5 bases and J lost 7 bases. There are 19 residues in the CDR3. Germline V gives CDR1 SGHVS, CDR2 FQNEAQ. The chain's CDR3 is CASSPTPSGTSGGRGTQYF. CDR3 nucleotides: TGTGCCAGCAGCCCAACCCCGTCCGGGACTAGCGGGGGAAGGGGGACCCAGTACTTC.

V and J are TRBV29-1 and TRBJ2-7, with TRBD1 matching 9 bases. Germline CDR1 SQVTM, CDR2 ANQGSEA. V was pared by 4 bases and J by 5 bases, with 3 bases of the junction left unmatched. The CDR3 has 12 residues. The CDR3 region has the DNA TGCAGCGTTGCACAGGGGGCGAACGAGCAGTACTTC. Protein sequence: CSVAQGANEQYF.

CDR3 protein: CASIRTGSNTEAFF. The CDR3 DNA follows: TGTGCCAGCATAAGGACAGGGTCGAACACTGAAGCTTTCTTT. This chain uses TRBV6-5 with TRBJ1-1; TRBD1 aligns across 8 bases. The germline V gene has CDR1 MNHEY and CDR2 SVGAGI. The CDR3 spans 14 residues. J was trimmed by 1 base and V by 7 bases; bases with no gene match: 5.

The rearrangement joins TRBV7-8 to TRBJ2-1; no clear D. V gave up 1 base and J gave up 7 bases, with 14 bases separating them. This CDR3 spans 15 amino acids. CDR1 SGHVS and CDR2 FQNEAQ come from the germline V gene. CDR3 sequence: CASSLGRFPSNEQFF. CDR3 nucleotide sequence: TGTGCCAGCAGCTTAGGGAGATTCCCCTCGAATGAGCAGTTCTTC.

V gene TRBV27 combines with J gene TRBJ1-5; a possible D gene is TRBD1 (6 bases). CDR3 length: 17 residues. Germline CDR1 and CDR2: MNHEY and SMNVEV (reference sequence). With 10 bases removed from V and 2 bases from J, the gap between germline ends came to 24 bases. The CDR3 reads CATAKPHRRGGNQPQHF. The CDR3 bases are TGTGCCACCGCTAAGCCCCATCGCAGGGGAGGCAATCAGCCCCAGCATTTT.

This rearrangement joins TRBV7-2 to TRBJ1-1; the match to TRBD1 covers 7 bases. The CDR3 consists of 15 residues. The ends lost 6 bases at V and 5 bases at J; junction bases unmatched: 12. CDR1 and CDR2 (germline): SGHTA, FQGNSA. The CDR3 DNA follows: TGTGCCAGCAGTCGACCTACAGGGGTAGGGACTGAAGCTTTCTTT. Translated, it gives CASSRPTGVGTEAFF.

The J gene is TRBJ2-3, the V gene TRBV11-3, with a weak D call TRBD2 (6 bases). V was cut by 4 bases and J by 2 bases, with 13 bases left in between. This CDR3 comprises 15 residues. The germline CDR1 and CDR2 sequences are SGHNT and YENEEA. In nucleotides, the CDR3 is TGTGCCAGCAGCTCGTCGGGACTCGTCACAGATACGCAGTATTTT. Amino acids: CASSSSGLVTDTQYF.

The chain couples TRBV6-5 to TRBJ2-1; 8 bases are a match to TRBD2. The germline gives CDR1 MNHEY, CDR2 SVGAGI. The CDR3 is made up of 13 amino acids. V shed 6 bases and J 9 bases; nucleotides not matched to a gene: 7. CDR3 coding DNA: TGTGCCAGCAGCCCAACGGGGGGGGGTGAGCAGTTCTTC. Encoded protein: CASSPTGGGEQFF.

The chain has TRBV28 and TRBJ1-2; 9 bases match TRBD1. Trimming took 8 bases from V and 8 from J; bases not matched to a gene: 15. The CDR3 covers 15 residues. Germline V gene sequence: CDR1 MDHEN, CDR2 SYDVKM. The CDR3 DNA follows: TGTGCCAGCCAACAGGGGGCAGGTCTCTACGAGGGCTACACCTTC. It specifies CASQQGAGLYEGYTF.